Included here is one T cell receptor beta chain sequence, with context. No antigen is known for it. No clone much larger than this one lies a single base away; base qualities are absent. Every donor was a healthy Caucasian. Three pairs of female monozygotic twins, all aged 18 to 29 years, made up the twin cohort. RNA for TCR libraries was isolated from peripheral blood mononuclear cells. This sample was included in a study of identical twins (dated by TCRdb to the mid-2010s). At the level of the whole study: TCR alpha and beta repertoires from monozygotic twins, unrelated adults of various ages and cord blood were deep-sequenced to test whether fetal clonotypes persist. To rule out contamination, the twin experiments were replicated at different times with different library preparation protocols. Broad study findings and their caveats: Fewer insertions were carried by abundant cord blood beta clonotypes; a weaker similar trend was observed in young adult naive repertoires, while no such trend was observed in memory repertoires. Out-of-frame TCR alpha sharing in monozygotic twins was systematically underestimated by recombination models, whereas sharing between unrelated individuals was in agreement with the recombination models. Because the same donors could not be followed over many years, the conclusions depended on cross-sectional statistical analysis. Invariant T cells such as MAIT and iNKT could partly confound zero-insertion analyses, although diverse VJ usage argued against such confounding for most clonotypes. A weaker excess of twin sharing was found in beta out-of-frame sequences because the signal-to-noise ratio was lowered by fewer shared sequences. Compared with coincidental sharing between unrelated individuals, out-of-frame TCR alpha sequences shared between twins showed an excess of sequences with low generation probability.

Trimming takes 6 bases from V and 12 bases from J, and the germline ends sit 15 bases apart. From its cysteine to its phenylalanine, the CDR3 spans 12 amino acids. CDR3 DNA is the only sequence kept; it has 36 bases, read in frame from the first base. The receptor library was made with 5' RACE. TCRdb names Illumina HiSeq 2000 as the instrument used. A universal primer binding site was introduced by template switching, and a unique molecular identifier was present in the final cDNA, enabling accurate counting of TCR cDNA molecules. Specific primers in the conserved constant-segment region were used to synthesize first-strand cDNA for TCR alpha and beta chains. To control for contamination, each cDNA library was double barcoded with a SMART-Mk sample barcode plus Illumina barcodes. TruSeq adapter sequences and Illumina sample barcodes were added in two successive PCR steps. TCR alpha and beta cDNA libraries were sequenced on the Illumina HiSeq platform with custom primers. In the original analysis: MiGEC processed the raw reads to extract unique molecular identifiers, while MiXCR was used to determine the CDR3 positions. Recombination models were inferred per individual with the repgenHMM and IGoR tools using an EM algorithm. The tcR package in R was used for shared clonotype analysis, with sharing normalized by the product of cloneset sizes. To study raw recombination without the effects of thymic and clonal selection, out-of-frame nonproductive sequences were analyzed. TCRdb handled the public reads itself, with Q25 trimming in fastp and clone calling in MiXCR, and kept productive beta chains. Rows merge per CDR3 protein into single entries with the most common DNA and genes. These V and J calls derive from TCRdb rather than the authors' analysis. The sample table lists some 690,000 distinct CDR3 sequences, around 20% of them with a count of one. Jointly, the top ten make up about 4.3% of the sample.

The sample also formed part of further work on T cells expressing NK-cell markers. That second publication adds: Roughly 8 donors provided sorted CD3+CD56+NKG2C+, CD3+CD56+NKG2C- and CD3+CD56-NKG2C+ T-cell subsets, whose TCR beta-chain repertoires were profiled. Among the eight sequenced donors, seven were HCMV-seropositive and one was HCMV-seronegative. In several experiments an anti-gammadeltaTCR antibody was added to restrict sorting to alphabetaTCR-expressing T cells. In several donors, the dominant CD3+CD56+NKG2C+ clonotypes were found to rank among the top 10 CD8+ clonotypes and to make up roughly 1.0-8% of CD8+ T cells. Those dominant clonotypes were again the most abundant among CD3+CD56-NKG2C+ cells in four donors, at about 28.3-60.1%. Whether the expanded NKG2C-expressing T cell clones were specific for HCMV antigens remained unclear. The study sequenced eight donors, all healthy volunteers chosen at random: three men and five women. To determine HCMV serostatus, a commercial ELISA kit was used to detect HCMV-specific IgG in serum. For about six donors, unsorted PBMC were also used to sequence bulk peripheral blood T-cell repertoires. MIGEC handled demultiplexing of the reads and grouping by UMI, while MiTCR was used to assemble and quantify clonotypes. To exclude erroneous sequences, any TCR cDNA sequence not supported by at least two reads was discarded. The tcR package was used for downstream repertoire analysis, and clonotypes were matched between fractions using CDR3 nucleotide sequence together with V segment. VDJmatch was used to annotate antigen specificity against VDJdb, with one amino acid substitution in CDR3 permitted.

This TCR was sampled from a woman under 30 in good health. Source material: PBMCs. This receptor chain uses TRBV12-3 or TRBV12-4 and TRBJ2-4; the D gene cannot be resolved reliably. The CDR3 in this case is CASSLVTEHQYF. The DNA is as follows: TGTGCCAGCAGCCTAGTAACCGAGCATCAGTACTTC.